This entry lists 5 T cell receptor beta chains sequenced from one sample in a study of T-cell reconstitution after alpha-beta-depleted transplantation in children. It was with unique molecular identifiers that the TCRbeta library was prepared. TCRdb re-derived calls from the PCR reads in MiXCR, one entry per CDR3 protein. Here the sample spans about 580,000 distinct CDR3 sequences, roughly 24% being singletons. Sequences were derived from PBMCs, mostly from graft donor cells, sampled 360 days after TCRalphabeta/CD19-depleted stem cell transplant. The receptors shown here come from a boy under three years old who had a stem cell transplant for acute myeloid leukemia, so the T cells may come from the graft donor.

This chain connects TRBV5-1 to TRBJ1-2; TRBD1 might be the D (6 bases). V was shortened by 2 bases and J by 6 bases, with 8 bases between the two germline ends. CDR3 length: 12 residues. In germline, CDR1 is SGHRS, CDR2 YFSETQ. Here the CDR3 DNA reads TGCGCCAGCAGCTTTGGGGGCCATGGCTACACCTTC. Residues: CASSFGGHGYTF.

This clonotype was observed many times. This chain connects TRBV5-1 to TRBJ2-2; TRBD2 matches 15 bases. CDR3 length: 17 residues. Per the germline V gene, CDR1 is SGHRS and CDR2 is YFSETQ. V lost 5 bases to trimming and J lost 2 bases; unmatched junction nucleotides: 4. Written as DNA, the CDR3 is TGCGCCAGCAGTGGACTAGCGGGGGGGCCTAACACCGGGGAGCTGTTTTTT. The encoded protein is CASSGLAGGPNTGELFF.

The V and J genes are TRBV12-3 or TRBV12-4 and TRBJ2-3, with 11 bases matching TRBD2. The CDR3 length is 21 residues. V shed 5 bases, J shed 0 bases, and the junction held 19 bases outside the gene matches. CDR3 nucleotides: TGTGCCAGCAGTCTGCCCTCGACTAGCGGGGACAGACTTACTAGCACAGATACGCAGTATTTT. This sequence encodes CASSLPSTSGDRLTSTDTQYF.

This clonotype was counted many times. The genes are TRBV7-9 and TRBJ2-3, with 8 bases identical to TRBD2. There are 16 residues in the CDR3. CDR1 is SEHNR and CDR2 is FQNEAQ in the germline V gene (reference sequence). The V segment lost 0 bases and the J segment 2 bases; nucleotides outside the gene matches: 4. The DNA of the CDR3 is TGTGCCAGCAGCTTAGCGGCTAGCGGGCCCACAGATACGCAGTATTTT. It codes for CASSLAASGPTDTQYF. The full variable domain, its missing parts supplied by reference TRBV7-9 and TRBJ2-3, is DTGVSQNPRHKITKRGQNVTFRCDPISEHNRLYWYRQTLGQGPEFLTYFQNEAQLEKSRLLSDRFSAERPKGSFSTLEIQRTEQGDSAMYLCASSLAASGPTDTQYFGPGTRLTVL.

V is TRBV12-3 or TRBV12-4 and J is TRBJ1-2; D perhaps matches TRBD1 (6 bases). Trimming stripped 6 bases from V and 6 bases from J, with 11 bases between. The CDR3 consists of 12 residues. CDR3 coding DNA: TGTGCCAGCAGCTCCACAGGGCATGGCTACACCTTC. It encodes CASSSTGHGYTF.